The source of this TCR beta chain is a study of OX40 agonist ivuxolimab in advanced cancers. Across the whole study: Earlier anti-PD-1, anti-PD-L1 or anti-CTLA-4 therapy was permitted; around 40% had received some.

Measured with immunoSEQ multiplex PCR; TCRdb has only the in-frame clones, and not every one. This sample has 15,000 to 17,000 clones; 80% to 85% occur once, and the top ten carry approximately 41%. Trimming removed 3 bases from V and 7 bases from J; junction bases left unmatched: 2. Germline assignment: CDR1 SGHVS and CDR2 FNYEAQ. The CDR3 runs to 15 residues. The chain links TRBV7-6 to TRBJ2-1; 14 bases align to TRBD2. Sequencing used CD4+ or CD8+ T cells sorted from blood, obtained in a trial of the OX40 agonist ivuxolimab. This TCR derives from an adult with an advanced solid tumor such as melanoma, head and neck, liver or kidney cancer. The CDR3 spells CASSLGLAGVNEQFF. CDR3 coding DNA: TGTGCCAGCAGCTTGGGACTAGCGGGAGTAAATGAGCAGTTCTTC.